This T cell receptor beta chain emerged from a study of blood T cell repertoires in COVID-19. Whole-study context: In each case, the material was cDNA or gDNA derived from T cells, B-cell-depleted T cells, or PBMCs.

CDR3 length equals 14 residues. The germline V gene has CDR1 SEHNR and CDR2 FQNEAQ (reference sequence). The table came from immunoSEQ multiplex PCR; TCRdb's copy has only in-frame clones and leaves some out. The sample lists 50,000 to 60,000 clones, 89% occurring once. This clone has more than one count but fewer than ten. The chain uses TRBV7-9 and TRBJ2-7, with a weak D call TRBD1 (5 bases). This sequence was found in an older man with active or convalescent COVID-19. The sequencing sample was made of peripheral blood. CDR3 DNA: TGTGCGATTATCCCAGACAGACAAACGGGCGAGCAGTACTTC. This encodes CAIIPDRQTGEQYF.